The next 17 T cell receptor beta chains were all read from a single sample in a study of Ad26.COV2.S vaccination and SARS-CoV-2 variants. Treatment specified: approximately 18 received Ad26.COV2.S at low or high dose, single or two shots; several received placebo; per-sample allocation not given. Sampling occurred on day 63 after the first vaccine or placebo injection. Here immunoSEQ multiplex PCR was the method, and the copy in TCRdb shows in-frame clones only, minus some. The sample holds around 380,000 clones, more than 85% seen once. The sequencing here drew on peripheral blood, taken in a trial of Ad26.COV2.S vaccine versus placebo. The receptors here all came from a person between 18 and 60 years old who received the Ad26.COV2.S COVID-19 vaccine or a placebo.

V is TRBV5-1 and J is TRBJ1-1, with 8 bases aligning to TRBD1. CDR3 length equals 15 residues. Losses at the gene ends were 2 bases for V and 1 base for J; bases not matched to a gene: 4. Germline CDR1 SGHRS, CDR2 YFSETQ. The CDR3 loop reads CASSFLQGGNTEAFF. The CDR3 bases are TGCGCCAGCAGCTTCCTACAGGGGGGGAACACTGAAGCTTTCTTT.

The sample holds one count of this clone. The chain joins TRBV5-4 to TRBJ1-2; the D is unclear. The germline gives CDR1 SGHNT, CDR2 YYREEE (reference sequence). Between the trimmed V and J ends, which lost 0 bases and 0 bases, there was a span of 6 bases. The CDR3 has 14 amino acids. CDR3 DNA sequence: TGTGCCAGCAGCTTGGGGCGGACTAACTATGGCTACACCTTC. Translated, it gives CASSLGRTNYGYTF.

This clone has just one count. The chain has TRBV25-1 and TRBJ2-5, with D possibly TRBD1 on 5 matching bases. Germline V gives CDR1 MGHDK, CDR2 SYGVNS. The CDR3 totals 13 residues. The ends were cut back, 6 bases at V and 5 bases at J, with 13 bases in the middle. CDR3 sequence (DNA): TGTGCCAGCAGCTCAGGGTCCCCTGAGACCCAGTACTTC. It encodes CASSSGSPETQYF.

The V call is TRBV7-9, the J call TRBJ2-5; possible D gene TRBD1, 5 bases. Germline loops: CDR1 SEHNR, CDR2 FQNEAQ (reference sequence). V lost 5 bases and J 4 bases, leaving 20 bases between the germline ends. This CDR3 comprises 16 residues. Here the CDR3 DNA reads TGTGCCAGCAGCCCCAGAAAAGTAGGGGTAGGAGAGACCCAGTACTTC. Its protein product is CASSPRKVGVGETQYF.

V and J are TRBV7-9 and TRBJ1-1; D may be TRBD1 (5 bases). Looked up from germline, CDR1 is SEHNR and CDR2 is FQNEAQ (reference sequence). V dropped 3 bases and J dropped 1 base, with 12 bases sitting between them. This CDR3 region has 15 residues. This chain's CDR3 is CASSLLTARNTEAFF. CDR3 DNA sequence: TGTGCCAGCAGCTTGCTGACAGCCAGGAACACTGAAGCTTTCTTT.

This sequence joins TRBV19 and TRBJ1-2; TRBD1 matches at 8 bases. V lost 5 bases, J lost 9 bases, and 20 bases stayed unmatched. Germline V CDR1 and CDR2: LNHDA, SQIVND (reference sequence). The CDR3 totals 17 residues. The CDR3, as DNA: TGTGCCAGTAGTCTCCAAAACCCTCGGACAGGGTCAGTAAGCTACACCTTC. Translation: CASSLQNPRTGSVSYTF.

V usage is TRBV7-9 and J usage is TRBJ1-1; D might be TRBD1 (5 bases). Germline V lookup: CDR1 SEHNR, CDR2 FQNEAQ (reference sequence). The CDR3 is 14 amino acids. The ends were cut back, 6 bases at V and 5 bases at J, with 16 bases in the middle. The DNA of the CDR3 is TGTGCCAGCAGTAGGCCAGGGATAACTACTGAAGCTTTCTTT. Translated, it gives CASSRPGITTEAFF. Looking up the rest from reference TRBV7-9 and TRBJ1-1 gives the full variable domain: DTGVSQNPRHKITKRGQNVTFRCDPISEHNRLYWYRQTLGQGPEFLTYFQNEAQLEKSRLLSDRFSAERPKGSFSTLEIQRTEQGDSAMYLCASSRPGITTEAFFGQGTRLTVV.

V usage is TRBV5-6 and J usage is TRBJ2-1, with D possibly matching TRBD1 (6 bases). The CDR3 length is 16 residues. Germline V gene lookup returns CDR1 SGHDT and CDR2 YYEEEE. Trimming removed 1 base at V and 4 bases at J, with 15 bases between. The CDR3 protein is CASSLLGARGYNEQFF. The CDR3 DNA reads TGTGCCAGCAGCTTGCTGGGGGCGAGGGGGTACAATGAGCAGTTCTTC.

This rearrangement joins TRBV7-2 to TRBJ2-5, with 12 nucleotides matching TRBD2. After removal of 1 base from V and 9 bases from J, the junction contained 6 bases not matched to a gene. Germline CDR1 reads SGHTA; CDR2 reads FQGNSA. CDR3 length equals 15 residues. CDR3 sequence: CASSLELAGGWAQYF. CDR3 nucleotide sequence: TGTGCCAGCAGCTTAGAACTAGCGGGGGGTTGGGCCCAGTACTTC.

The chain couples TRBV4-1 to TRBJ2-3; D gene ambiguous. CDR1 and CDR2 (germline): MGHRA, YSYEKL. The CDR3 spans 13 residues. Trimming cost V 0 bases and J 5 bases, with 6 bases left between them. The CDR3 here is CASSQDVGDTQYF. CDR3 in DNA: TGCGCCAGCAGCCAAGATGTAGGAGATACGCAGTATTTT.

This chain links TRBV5-4 with TRBJ1-4, with 7 positions matching TRBD1. J gave up 4 bases and V 0 bases, and 0 bases lay outside the gene matches. Germline V lookup: CDR1 SGHNT, CDR2 YYREEE (reference sequence). CDR3 size: 14 residues. The CDR3 sequence is CASSLDRGNEKLFF. The CDR3 DNA reads TGTGCCAGCAGCTTGGACAGGGGTAATGAAAAACTGTTTTTT.

The chain uses TRBV5-1 and TRBJ2-1, with 9 bases that match TRBD1. V was clipped by 2 bases and J by 5 bases; unmatched bases: 5. This CDR3 is 15 amino acids long. Germline-derived CDR1 and CDR2 are SGHRS and YFSETQ. As DNA, the CDR3 is TGCGCCAGCAGCTTTACAGGGGGCCTGGACAATGAGCAGTTCTTC. Its translation is CASSFTGGLDNEQFF.

CDR3 DNA sequence: TGTGCCAGCAGTCCGAACCGGGACAGGGGTTTAGGCTATGGCTACACCTTC. Its protein product is CASSPNRDRGLGYGYTF. The chain links TRBV27 to TRBJ1-2; TRBD1 matches at 10 bases. The CDR3 is made up of 17 amino acids. Germline lookup yields CDR1 MNHEY and CDR2 SMNVEV (reference sequence). V shed 5 bases and J 4 bases; nucleotides not matched to a gene: 13.

The chain is built from TRBV20-1 and TRBJ2-7; 7 bases are a match to TRBD1. Trimming took 3 bases from V and 2 from J; bases not matched to a gene: 7. The CDR3 is 14 residues long. From germline, CDR1 is DFQATT and CDR2 SNEGSKA (reference sequence). Written as DNA, the CDR3 is TGCAGTGCTAGTCCTTGGACAGGTACCTACGAGCAGTACTTC. This sequence encodes CSASPWTGTYEQYF.

V gene TRBV14 combines with J gene TRBJ2-1; D is unresolved. Trimming removed 4 bases at V and 9 bases at J, with 13 bases between. The CDR3 extends over 13 amino acids. From germline, CDR1 is SGHDN and CDR2 FVKESK. The CDR3 here is CASSLYSRREQFF. Here the CDR3 DNA reads TGTGCCAGCAGCCTCTATAGTAGGCGTGAGCAGTTCTTC.

The J gene is TRBJ2-7, the V gene TRBV12-3 or TRBV12-4; 9 bases fit TRBD2. The J segment lost 11 bases and the V segment lost 6 bases, leaving 8 bases of the junction unmatched. This CDR3 is 12 amino acids long. The CDR3, as DNA: TGTGCCAGCAGCCCCGGCGGGGGGGCCGAGTACTTC. Amino acids: CASSPGGGAEYF.

The V gene is TRBV5-4, the J gene TRBJ1-1; D is perhaps TRBD1 (6 bases). CDR3 length: 15 amino acids. Trimming cost V 3 bases and J 5 bases, with 17 bases left between them. CDR1 is SGHNT, CDR2 YYREEE, per germline (reference sequence). In DNA, the CDR3 is TGTGCCAGCAGCTCGGAGGGGGGGGCCTCGACTGAAGCTTTCTTT. It is translated as CASSSEGGASTEAFF.